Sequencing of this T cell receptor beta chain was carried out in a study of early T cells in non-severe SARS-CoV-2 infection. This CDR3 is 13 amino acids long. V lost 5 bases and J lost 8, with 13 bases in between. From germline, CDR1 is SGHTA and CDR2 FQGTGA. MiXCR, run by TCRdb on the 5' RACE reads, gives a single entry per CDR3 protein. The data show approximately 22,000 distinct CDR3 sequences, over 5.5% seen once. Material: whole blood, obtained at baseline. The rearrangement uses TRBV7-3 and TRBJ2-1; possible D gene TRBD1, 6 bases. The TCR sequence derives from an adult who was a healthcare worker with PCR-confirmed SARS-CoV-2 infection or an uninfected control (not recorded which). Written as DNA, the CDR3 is TGTGCCAGCAGCCTACAGGGAATCGATGAGCAGTTCTTC. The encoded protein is CASSLQGIDEQFF. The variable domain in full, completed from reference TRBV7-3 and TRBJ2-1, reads GAGVSQTPSNKVTEKGKYVELRCDPISGHTALYWYRQSLGQGPEFLIYFQGTGAADDSGLPNDRFFAVRPEGSVSTLKIQRTERGDSAVYLCASSLQGIDEQFFGPGTRLTVL.